The TCR beta chain described here comes from a study of T cells in Graves' hyperthyroidism and ophthalmopathy. From RNA transcripts, TCR beta CDR3 regions were amplified. Primed by the HTBI set, a first-round RT-PCR was run on the TCR CDR3. In TCRdb, the multiplex PCR reads were re-called with MiXCR into one record per CDR3 protein. The sample holds under 750,000 distinct CDR3 sequences, roughly a sixth seen once. At first hyperthyroidism diagnosis, before any ophthalmopathy symptoms, the blood sample was collected. Source material: blood. This TCR was recovered from a woman in her forties or fifties with Graves' hyperthyroidism that later progressed to Graves' ophthalmopathy.

The CDR3 DNA reads TGTGCCAGCTCAGCGGGACAGGGACGTGGCTACACCTTC. Translating it yields CASSAGQGRGYTF. The chain has TRBV18 and TRBJ1-2, with TRBD1 identical over 9 bases. This CDR3 is built from 13 residues. After removal of 5 bases from V and 7 bases from J, the junction contained 5 bases not matched to a gene. CDR1 is KGHSH, CDR2 LQKENI, per germline.